This T cell receptor (beta chain) was profiled in a study of OX40 agonist ivuxolimab in advanced cancers. Study at large: Dose-escalation patients had hepatocellular carcinoma, melanoma, renal cell or head and neck cancer.

Study-wide findings and caveats: Antigens targeted by the expanded peripheral T cells were not determined.

Here immunoSEQ multiplex PCR was the method, and the copy in TCRdb shows in-frame clones only, minus some. The sample includes about 46,000 clones, roughly 90% of them seen just once. Only one count was recorded for this clone. Its target is not known. Exclusion of a patient followed from autoimmune disease history or systemic immunosuppression. There are 13 residues in the CDR3. The germline V gene encodes CDR1 SEHNR and CDR2 FQNEAQ (reference sequence). Trimming shortened V by 8 bases and J by 11 bases, and 21 bases separated the two germline ends. The receptor was isolated from an adult with an advanced solid tumor such as melanoma, head and neck, liver or kidney cancer. Here the sequenced sample was CD4+ or CD8+ T cells sorted from blood, taken in a trial of the OX40 agonist ivuxolimab. This chain joins TRBV7-9 and TRBJ1-1; D is possibly TRBD1 (5 bases). The CDR3 reads CASEAPVEGHAFF. The CDR3 nucleotides are TGTGCCAGCGAAGCTCCAGTAGAGGGGCATGCTTTCTTT.